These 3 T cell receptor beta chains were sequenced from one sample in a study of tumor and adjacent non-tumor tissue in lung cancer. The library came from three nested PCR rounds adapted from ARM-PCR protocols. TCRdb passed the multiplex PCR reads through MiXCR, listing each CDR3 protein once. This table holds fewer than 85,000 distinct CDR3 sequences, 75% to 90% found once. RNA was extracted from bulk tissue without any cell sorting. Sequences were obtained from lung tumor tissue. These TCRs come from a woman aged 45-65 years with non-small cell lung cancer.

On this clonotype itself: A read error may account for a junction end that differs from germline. This CDR3 reads CSAISQTTLGPKETQYF. The CDR3 DNA reads TGCAGTGCTATCAGCCAGACAACCCTTGGGCCCAAAGAAACCCAGTACTTC. This chain uses TRBV20-1 with TRBJ2-5; D unresolved. The CDR3 is made up of 17 amino acids. Germline V gene lookup returns CDR1 DFQATT and CDR2 SNEGSKA (reference sequence).

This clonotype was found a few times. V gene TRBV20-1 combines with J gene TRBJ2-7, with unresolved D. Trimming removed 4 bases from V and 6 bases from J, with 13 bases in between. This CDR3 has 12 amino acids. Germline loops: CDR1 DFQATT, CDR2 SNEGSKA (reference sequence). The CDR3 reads CSATAFDSEQYF. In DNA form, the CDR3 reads TGCAGTGCTACTGCCTTCGATAGCGAGCAGTACTTC.

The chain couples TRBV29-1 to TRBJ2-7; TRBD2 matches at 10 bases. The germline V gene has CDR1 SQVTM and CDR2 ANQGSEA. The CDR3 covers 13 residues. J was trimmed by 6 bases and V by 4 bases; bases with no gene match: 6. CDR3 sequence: CSVVLAGVFEQYF. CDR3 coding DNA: TGCAGCGTTGTTCTAGCGGGAGTTTTCGAGCAGTACTTC.